The clone carrying this T cell receptor beta chain was seen a few times. This sample is part of a study of blood T cell repertoires in COVID-19. This CDR3 is built from 14 residues. Trimming pared 5 bases from V and 7 bases from J, leaving 15 bases between. Germline CDR1 and CDR2: SEHNR and FQNEAQ (reference sequence). TCRdb's table, derived via immunoSEQ multiplex PCR, lists solely in-frame clones and lacks some. The sample shows around 180,000 clones, 88% of them seen only once. The source material was peripheral blood. The TCR originated in a woman aged 25-40 years with acute or convalescent COVID-19. The chain recombines TRBV7-9 with TRBJ2-1, with D possibly TRBD1 on 6 matching bases. CDR3 nucleotides: TGTGCCAGCAGCACTTGGACAGAGACGAATGAGCAGTTCTTC. This sequence encodes CASSTWTETNEQFF. Full variable domain (missing parts from reference TRBV7-9 and TRBJ2-1): DTGVSQNPRHKITKRGQNVTFRCDPISEHNRLYWYRQTLGQGPEFLTYFQNEAQLEKSRLLSDRFSAERPKGSFSTLEIQRTEQGDSAMYLCASSTWTETNEQFFGPGTRLTVL.